The 32 T cell receptor beta chains below come from one sample, sequenced in a study of OX40 agonist ivuxolimab in advanced cancers. Profiling relied on immunoSEQ multiplex PCR, and the TCRdb table lists in-frame clones only, not all of them. The sample lists some 50,000 clones; approximately 87% were seen once. Sequencing was performed on CD4+ or CD8+ T cells sorted from blood, taken in a trial of the OX40 agonist ivuxolimab. The source of these receptors is an adult with an advanced solid tumor such as melanoma, head and neck, liver or kidney cancer.

The chain couples TRBV11-2 to TRBJ1-2; D is uncertain. The germline V gene has CDR1 SGHAT and CDR2 FQNNGV. V was cut by 4 bases and J by 8 bases, with 14 bases left in between. CDR3 length: 13 residues. CDR3 sequence: CASSSSGLWGYTF. As DNA, the CDR3 is TGTGCCAGCAGCTCCTCCGGCCTCTGGGGCTACACCTTC.

This clone was counted between two and nine times. The chain recombines TRBV5-1 with TRBJ1-6; 7 bases map to TRBD1. J gave up 7 bases and V 1 base, and 2 bases lay outside the gene matches. In germline, CDR1 is SGHRS, CDR2 YFSETQ. CDR3 length: 14 residues. For the CDR3, the DNA is TGCGCCAGCAGCTTGCAGGGGGGCAATTCACCCCTCCACTTT. It translates to CASSLQGGNSPLHF.

The chain joins TRBV4-1 to TRBJ2-1; 14 nucleotides agree with TRBD2. After removal of 0 bases from V and 9 bases from J, the junction contained 10 bases not matched to a gene. The length of the CDR3 is 18 residues. Germline CDR1 and CDR2: MGHRA and YSYEKL. This CDR3 reads CASSQEGTSGSSRGEQFF. CDR3 DNA: TGCGCCAGCAGCCAAGAAGGGACTAGCGGGAGTAGTCGGGGTGAGCAGTTCTTC.

The CDR3 DNA reads TGTGCCATCAAAGGGATCCTCACTGAAGCTTTCTTT. Amino acid sequence: CAIKGILTEAFF. The V and J genes are TRBV10-3 and TRBJ1-1; D gene ambiguous. Germline CDR1 reads ENHRY; CDR2 reads SYGVKD. V gave up 7 bases and J gave up 4 bases, with 10 bases separating them. The CDR3 has 12 residues.

The chain links TRBV19 to TRBJ2-5, with D perhaps assigned TRBD1 or TRBD2 (5 bases each). Trimming shortened V by 6 bases and J by 2 bases, and 7 bases separated the two germline ends. The CDR3 is made up of 12 amino acids. Germline V lookup: CDR1 LNHDA, CDR2 SQIVND (reference sequence). Written as DNA, the CDR3 is TGTGCCAGTAGGAGGGGACAAGAGACCCAGTACTTC. Encoded protein: CASRRGQETQYF.

This chain links TRBV6-1 with TRBJ2-7; D is perhaps TRBD1 (7 bases). Per the germline V gene, CDR1 is MNHNS and CDR2 is SASEGT. The CDR3 runs 14 residues. Deletions cut 5 bases from V and 6 bases from J, with 17 bases between. CDR3 nucleotides: TGTGCCAGCAGTCAGCAGGGGGAGGTCGGCGAGCAGTACTTC. It encodes CASSQQGEVGEQYF.

The gene calls are TRBV11-2 and TRBJ1-2; tentatively, D is TRBD1 (5 bases). V dropped 4 bases and J dropped 8 bases, with 23 bases sitting between them. CDR1 is SGHAT, CDR2 FQNNGV, per germline. CDR3 length: 16 amino acids. The CDR3 is CASSSSGGTGAKGYTF. The CDR3, as DNA: TGTGCCAGCAGCTCATCCGGCGGGACGGGAGCTAAGGGCTACACCTTC.

The chain uses TRBV27 and TRBJ2-1; 8 nucleotides match TRBD1. Germline CDR1 is MNHEY and CDR2 is SMNVEV (reference sequence). The CDR3 totals 13 residues. With 3 bases clipped from V and 8 bases from J, the junction kept 3 bases outside the gene matches. The CDR3 sequence: CASSFNRGDEQFF. The CDR3 region has the DNA TGTGCCAGCAGTTTTAACAGGGGGGATGAGCAGTTCTTC.

The V and J genes are TRBV4-1 and TRBJ1-2; D unresolved. The ends were cut back, 0 bases at V and 2 bases at J, with 13 bases in the middle. From germline, CDR1 is MGHRA and CDR2 YSYEKL. CDR3 length: 16 amino acids. The CDR3 here is CASSQEGLQSNYGYTF. CDR3 sequence (DNA): TGCGCCAGCAGCCAAGAAGGTTTACAGAGCAACTATGGCTACACCTTC.

The rearrangement joins TRBV2 to TRBJ1-6; D might be TRBD1 (6 bases). Per the germline V gene, CDR1 is SNHLY and CDR2 is FYNNEI. The CDR3 is made up of 14 amino acids. Between the trimmed V and J ends, which lost 7 bases and 6 bases, there was a span of 13 bases. Written as DNA, the CDR3 is TGTGCCAGCAAGGCCGACAGGAGTAATTCACCCCTCCACTTT. It encodes CASKADRSNSPLHF.

The chain uses TRBV29-1 and TRBJ1-4, with 7 bases that match TRBD1. There are 14 residues in the CDR3. Looked up from germline, CDR1 is SQVTM and CDR2 is ANQGSEA. The ends lost 2 bases at V and 7 bases at J; junction bases unmatched: 7. The CDR3 region is CSVESRQGGEKLFF. Here the CDR3 DNA reads TGCAGCGTTGAATCCCGGCAGGGGGGTGAAAAACTGTTTTTT.

This sequence joins TRBV29-1 and TRBJ1-1; D gene unclear. CDR1 and CDR2 (germline): SQVTM, ANQGSEA. V shed 4 bases and J shed 4 bases, with 13 bases lying between them. CDR3 length: 13 amino acids. This chain's CDR3 is CSVVHAASTEAFF. CDR3 in DNA: TGCAGCGTTGTTCACGCAGCGAGCACTGAAGCTTTCTTT.

The V and J genes are TRBV30 and TRBJ1-4, with D perhaps matching TRBD1 (5 bases). The CDR3 has 16 amino acids. V lost 1 base and J lost 0, with 12 bases in between. Germline V gene sequence: CDR1 GTSNPN, CDR2 SVGIG (reference sequence). CDR3 nucleotides: TGTGCCTGGAGTGGGGGCAGGGCTACAACTAATGAAAAACTGTTTTTT. It specifies CAWSGGRATTNEKLFF.

This clone turned up a few times. The chain is built from TRBV5-4 and TRBJ2-2, with TRBD1 matching over 7 bases. The trim removed 4 bases at V and 5 bases at J, leaving 8 bases unmatched. Germline values: CDR1 SGHNT, CDR2 YYREEE (reference sequence). The length of the CDR3 is 15 residues. CDR3 DNA: TGTGCCAGCAGCGGGGGACAGTCTCGGACCGGGGAGCTGTTTTTT. The encoded protein is CASSGGQSRTGELFF.

The chain joins TRBV14 to TRBJ2-7; 9 nucleotides agree with TRBD2. This CDR3 spans 13 amino acids. Germline V gene lookup returns CDR1 SGHDN and CDR2 FVKESK. V trimming: 9 bases; J trimming: 4 bases; junction bases outside the gene matches: 7. CDR3: CARKRSGRYEQYF. CDR3 DNA sequence: TGTGCCAGGAAGAGGAGCGGGAGGTACGAGCAGTACTTC. The variable domain in full, with the rest retrieved from reference TRBV14 and TRBJ2-7, is EAGVTQFPSHSVIEKGQTVTLRCDPISGHDNLYWYRRVMGKEIKFLLHFVKESKQDESGMPNNRFLAERTGGTYSTLKVQPAELEDSGVYFCARKRSGRYEQYFGPGTRLTVT.

This clone was observed once. This chain links TRBV4-2 with TRBJ2-5; 7 bases match TRBD1. The CDR3 has 13 amino acids. Germline assignment: CDR1 LGHNA and CDR2 YNFKEQ. The J segment lost 3 bases and the V segment lost 4 bases, leaving 2 bases of the junction unmatched. Here the CDR3 DNA reads TGTGCCAGCAGCCCCGGGACAGAAGAGACCCAGTACTTC. This gives the protein CASSPGTEETQYF.

The gene calls are TRBV2 and TRBJ1-4; perhaps TRBD1 as D (5 bases). CDR1 is SNHLY, CDR2 FYNNEI, per germline. V gave up 6 bases and J gave up 0 bases, with 11 bases separating them. This CDR3 region has 15 residues. CDR3 sequence reads: CASSGQGATNEKLFF. The CDR3 bases are TGTGCCAGCAGCGGACAAGGAGCAACTAATGAAAAACTGTTTTTT.

The V and J genes are TRBV2 and TRBJ2-6; 8 positions match TRBD1. Germline trimming cut 2 bases from V and 2 bases from J; bases unmatched to any gene: 5. The CDR3 has 17 residues. Germline assignment: CDR1 SNHLY and CDR2 FYNNEI. As DNA, the CDR3 is TGTGCCAGCAGTGAAAGGACAGGGCTAGCTGGGGCCAACGTCCTGACTTTC. Protein: CASSERTGLAGANVLTF.

The chain couples TRBV7-8 to TRBJ2-7, with a possible D match to TRBD1 (6 bases). This CDR3 has 13 residues. CDR1 is SGHVS, CDR2 FQNEAQ, per germline. V shed 5 bases and J shed 3 bases, with 11 bases lying between them. CDR3 amino acids: CASSPRRGYEQYF. CDR3 nucleotides: TGTGCCAGCAGCCCCCGCAGGGGCTACGAGCAGTACTTC.

This rearrangement joins TRBV6-5 to TRBJ2-7; 10 bases map to TRBD1. This CDR3 is 15 amino acids long. V lost 0 bases, J lost 4 bases, and 3 bases stayed unmatched. Germline loops: CDR1 MNHEY, CDR2 SVGAGI. The CDR3 spells CASSYSGQGIYEQYF. The CDR3 DNA reads as TGTGCCAGCAGTTACTCGGGACAGGGGATTTACGAGCAGTACTTC.

CDR3 nucleotides: TGTGCCAGCAGTCCCGGACTAGCGGGGGGCCCGACAGATACGCAGTATTTT. It codes for CASSPGLAGGPTDTQYF. The rearrangement joins TRBV28 to TRBJ2-3, with 14 bases that match TRBD2. The CDR3 loop spans 17 amino acids. V lost 5 bases to trimming and J lost 3 bases; unmatched junction nucleotides: 7. Germline V lookup: CDR1 MDHEN, CDR2 SYDVKM.

This clone appeared once. The chain recombines TRBV5-1 with TRBJ2-7; maybe TRBD1 (6 bases). Germline V gives CDR1 SGHRS, CDR2 YFSETQ. The germline V and J ends were trimmed by 0 bases and 4 bases, with 11 bases remaining between them. The CDR3 length is 14 residues. CDR3 loop: CASSLEYQGYEQYF. DNA for the CDR3: TGCGCCAGCAGCTTGGAGTACCAGGGGTACGAGCAGTACTTC.

The chain employs TRBV9 and TRBJ1-4, with D perhaps matching TRBD1 (5 bases). The CDR3 totals 14 residues. Germline CDR1 and CDR2: SGDLS and YYNGEE. V lost 4 bases and J lost 8, with 15 bases in between. The CDR3 loop is CASSSRASGEKLFF. The CDR3 DNA reads as TGTGCCAGCAGCTCACGGGCCTCAGGGGAAAAACTGTTTTTT.

J is TRBJ2-1 and V is TRBV28; 11 bases are a match to TRBD2. Germline V gene sequence: CDR1 MDHEN, CDR2 SYDVKM. With V trimmed by 3 bases and J by 7 bases, 5 bases remained unmatched. The CDR3 covers 15 residues. CDR3 sequence reads: CASSLLAGGPNEQFF. The CDR3 bases are TGTGCCAGCAGTTTGTTAGCGGGAGGGCCTAATGAGCAGTTCTTC.

The chain recombines TRBV19 with TRBJ1-2; no clear D. V dropped 3 bases and J dropped 3 bases, with 14 bases sitting between them. CDR1 is LNHDA, CDR2 SQIVND, per germline (reference sequence). The CDR3 runs 15 residues. In nucleotides, the CDR3 is TGTGCCAGTAGTATCTTGGCAGAGATACACTATGGCTACACCTTC. It specifies CASSILAEIHYGYTF.

The chain is built from TRBV7-3 and TRBJ2-3, with TRBD2 matching over 10 bases. The germline CDR1 and CDR2 sequences are SGHTA and FQGTGA. Trimming at V came to 2 bases and at J to 8 bases, leaving 13 bases not matched to a gene. CDR3 size: 17 residues. CDR3 coding DNA: TGTGCCAGCAGCTTAGGGCTAGCGGGGGTGTCAGGCGGTACGCAGTATTTT. It encodes CASSLGLAGVSGGTQYF.

The rearrangement joins TRBV5-1 to TRBJ2-3; TRBD2 matches 13 bases. CDR3 length: 15 residues. The V and J ends lost 0 bases and 5 bases, in that order; junction bases with no gene match: 0. Germline V gene sequence: CDR1 SGHRS, CDR2 YFSETQ. The DNA for the CDR3 is TGCGCCAGCAGCTTGGGACTAGCGGGAGGAGATACGCAGTATTTT. Encoded protein: CASSLGLAGGDTQYF.

The chain combines TRBV14 with TRBJ2-5, with 7 bases lining up with TRBD1. The CDR3 is made up of 14 amino acids. Trimming at V came to 4 bases and at J to 5 bases, leaving 7 bases not matched to a gene. Germline CDR1 reads SGHDN; CDR2 reads FVKESK. The CDR3 DNA follows: TGTGCCAGCAGCCCTAGAGGGGGCAGGGAGACCCAGTACTTC. Translated: CASSPRGGRETQYF.

This clone was counted only a few times. The chain uses TRBV30 and TRBJ1-6, with 8 bases lining up with TRBD1. V shed 4 bases and J 9 bases; nucleotides not matched to a gene: 11. CDR3 length: 15 amino acids. Germline V gene data show CDR1 as GTSNPN and CDR2 as SVGIG (reference sequence). The CDR3 protein is CAWTLLGQGASPLHF. The CDR3 DNA follows: TGTGCCTGGACCCTACTAGGGCAGGGGGCTTCACCCCTCCACTTT.

V is TRBV2 and J is TRBJ1-1; D is uncertain. Looked up from germline, CDR1 is SNHLY and CDR2 is FYNNEI. The CDR3 runs to 14 residues. The V end lost 2 bases, the J end lost 4 bases, and 11 bases lay between the germline ends. The CDR3 DNA reads TGTGCCAGCAGTGAATGGTTGGCAGGCACTGAAGCTTTCTTT. Translated: CASSEWLAGTEAFF.

The rearrangement uses TRBV18 and TRBJ1-5; tentative D call: TRBD1 (6 bases). Germline CDR1 and CDR2: KGHSH and LQKENI. This CDR3 has 17 amino acids. Trimming cost V 5 bases and J 0 bases, with 17 bases left between them. The CDR3 sequence: CASSNGRGSYSNQPQHF. The CDR3 DNA follows: TGTGCCAGCTCAAACGGCAGGGGTTCTTATAGCAATCAGCCCCAGCATTTT.

This rearrangement joins TRBV7-3 to TRBJ2-5; the D gene could be TRBD1 or TRBD2 (5 bases each). Trimming left V 1 base short and J 4 bases short, with 13 bases between. Germline values: CDR1 SGHTA, CDR2 FQGTGA. CDR3 length: 15 amino acids. CDR3 loop: CASSLRGGQGETQYF. CDR3 sequence (DNA): TGTGCCAGCAGCTTAAGAGGCGGGCAGGGAGAGACCCAGTACTTC.